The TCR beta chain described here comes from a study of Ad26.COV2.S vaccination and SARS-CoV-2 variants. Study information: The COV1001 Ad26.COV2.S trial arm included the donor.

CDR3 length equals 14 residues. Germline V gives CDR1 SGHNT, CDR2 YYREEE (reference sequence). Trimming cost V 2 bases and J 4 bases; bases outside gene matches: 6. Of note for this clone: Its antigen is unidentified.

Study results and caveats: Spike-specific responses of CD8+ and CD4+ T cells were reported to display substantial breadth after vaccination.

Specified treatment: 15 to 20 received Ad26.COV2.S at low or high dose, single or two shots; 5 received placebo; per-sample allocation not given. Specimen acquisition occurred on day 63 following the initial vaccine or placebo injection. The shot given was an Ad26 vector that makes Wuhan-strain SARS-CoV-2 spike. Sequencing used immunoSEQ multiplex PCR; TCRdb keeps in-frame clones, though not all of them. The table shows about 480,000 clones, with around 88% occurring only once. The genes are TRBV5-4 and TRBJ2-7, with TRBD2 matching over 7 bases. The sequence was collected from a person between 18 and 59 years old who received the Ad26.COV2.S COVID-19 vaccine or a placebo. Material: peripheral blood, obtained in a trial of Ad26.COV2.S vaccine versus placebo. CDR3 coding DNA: TGTGCCAGCAGCTTTTTCGGGAGGACTTACGAGCAGTACTTC. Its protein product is CASSFFGRTYEQYF.